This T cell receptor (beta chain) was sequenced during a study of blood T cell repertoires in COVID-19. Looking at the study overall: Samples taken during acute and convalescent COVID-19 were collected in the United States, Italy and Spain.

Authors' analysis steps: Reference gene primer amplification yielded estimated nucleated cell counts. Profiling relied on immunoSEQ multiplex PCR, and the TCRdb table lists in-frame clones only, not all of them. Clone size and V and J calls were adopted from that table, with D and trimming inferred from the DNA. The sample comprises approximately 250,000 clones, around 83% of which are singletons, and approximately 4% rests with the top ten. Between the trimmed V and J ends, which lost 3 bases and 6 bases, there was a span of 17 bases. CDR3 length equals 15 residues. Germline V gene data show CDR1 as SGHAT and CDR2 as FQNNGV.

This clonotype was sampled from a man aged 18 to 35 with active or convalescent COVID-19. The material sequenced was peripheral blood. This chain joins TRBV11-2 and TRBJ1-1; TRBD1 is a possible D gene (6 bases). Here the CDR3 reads CASSFRGQHIAEAFF. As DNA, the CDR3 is TGTGCCAGCAGCTTTAGAGGACAGCATATCGCTGAAGCTTTCTTT.